Judged by abundance, the clone carrying this TCR beta chain is large. The antigen is not known. These data belong to a study of spatial heterogeneity in lung cancer. Study-level information: A T cell module score from matched bulk RNA-seq correlated strongly with TCR transcript counts in tumor regions. Unique TCR and UMI combinations averaged more than ten appearances each in raw reads. Findings and caveats of the study: Tumors with more nonsynonymous mutations had more expanded intratumoral alpha and beta TCRs.

Trimming at V came to 1 base and at J to 8 bases, leaving 5 bases not matched to a gene. Germline V gene data show CDR1 as SGHTA and CDR2 as FQGNSA. The CDR3 is 14 amino acids. A unique molecular identifier was attached to every TCR cDNA molecule. One entry per CDR3 protein results from TCRdb running MiXCR on the 5' RACE reads. The data show several thousand distinct CDR3 sequences, 9.5% to 15% seen once. The time point here: sample taken at primary tumor resection. Unsorted whole RNA of tumor, nontumor lung or frozen PBMC was sequenced. The sequences come from lung tumor tissue, collected at surgery. The TCR was taken from a male donor with early-stage non-small cell lung cancer. The J gene is TRBJ2-1, the V gene TRBV7-2; the match to TRBD2 covers 7 bases. The CDR3: CASSLVSREHEQFF. DNA for the CDR3: TGTGCCAGCAGCTTAGTGTCGCGGGAGCATGAGCAGTTCTTC.